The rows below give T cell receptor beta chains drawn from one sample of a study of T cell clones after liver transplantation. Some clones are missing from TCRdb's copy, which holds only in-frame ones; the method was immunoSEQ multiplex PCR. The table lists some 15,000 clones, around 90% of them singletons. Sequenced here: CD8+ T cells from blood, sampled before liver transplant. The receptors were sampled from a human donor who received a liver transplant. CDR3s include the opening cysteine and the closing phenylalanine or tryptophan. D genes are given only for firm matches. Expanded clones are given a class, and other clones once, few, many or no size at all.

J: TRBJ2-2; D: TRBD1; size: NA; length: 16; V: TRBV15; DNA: TGTGCCACCAGCAGGGGCCGACAGGGAAACACCGGGGAGCTGTTTTTT; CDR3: CATSRGRQGNTGELFF
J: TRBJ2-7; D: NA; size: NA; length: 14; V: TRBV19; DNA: TGTGCCAGTAGTATATCGGGACCTTCCTACGAGCAGTACTTC; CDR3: CASSISGPSYEQYF
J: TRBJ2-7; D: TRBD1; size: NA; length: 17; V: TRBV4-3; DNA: TGCGCCAGCAGCCAAACGGGACAGGGGGAGATAGGCTACGAGCAGTACTTC; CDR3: CASSQTGQGEIGYEQYF
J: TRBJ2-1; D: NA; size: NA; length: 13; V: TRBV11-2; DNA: TGTGCCAGCAGCTTAGGTTTCTACAATGAGCAGTTCTTC; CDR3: CASSLGFYNEQFF
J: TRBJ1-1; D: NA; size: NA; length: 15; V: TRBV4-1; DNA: TGCGCCAGCAGCCAAGATGGGGGGGCTCTCACTGAAGCTTTCTTT; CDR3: CASSQDGGALTEAFF
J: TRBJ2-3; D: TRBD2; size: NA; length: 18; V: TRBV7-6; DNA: TGTGCCAGCAGCTTTTCTGGGGGGACTAGCGGGAGCACAGATACGCAGTATTTT; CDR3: CASSFSGGTSGSTDTQYF
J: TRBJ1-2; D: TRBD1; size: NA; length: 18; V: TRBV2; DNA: TGTGCCAGCGCTAAACCCGGGACAGGGGGCCTTACTGACTCTGGCTACACCTTC; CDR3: CASAKPGTGGLTDSGYTF
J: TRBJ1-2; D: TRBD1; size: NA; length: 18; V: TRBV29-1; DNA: TGCAGCGTTGTCTCGAAGGATCGGGGACAGGGCTCATACTATGGCTACACCTTC; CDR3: CSVVSKDRGQGSYYGYTF
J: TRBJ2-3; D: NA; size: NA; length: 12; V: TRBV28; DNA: TGTGCCAGCAGTCTGAGCACAGATACGCAGTATTTT; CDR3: CASSLSTDTQYF
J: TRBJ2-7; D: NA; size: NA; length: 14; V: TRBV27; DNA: TGTGCCAGCAGTTTTACGGGGACCTCCTACGAGCAGTACTTC; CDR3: CASSFTGTSYEQYF
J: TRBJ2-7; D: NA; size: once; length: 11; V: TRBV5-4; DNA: TGTGCCAGCAGCTCAAGATACGAGCAGTACTTC; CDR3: CASSSRYEQYF
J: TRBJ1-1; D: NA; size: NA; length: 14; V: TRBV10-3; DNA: TGTGCCATCAGTTCCAGGGCACAGAACACTGAAGCTTTCTTT; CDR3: CAISSRAQNTEAFF
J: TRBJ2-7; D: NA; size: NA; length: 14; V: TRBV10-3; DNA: TGTGCCATCAGTGAAAGCGGAGCGGCCCACGAGCAGTACTTC; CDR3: CAISESGAAHEQYF
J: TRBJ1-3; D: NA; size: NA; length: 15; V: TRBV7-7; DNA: TGTGCCAGCAGCCCCGGCAGAAACTCTGGAAACACCATATATTTT; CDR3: CASSPGRNSGNTIYF
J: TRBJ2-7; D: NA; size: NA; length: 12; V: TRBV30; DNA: TGTGCCTGGACGTCTCGGGGTTACGAGCAGTACTTC; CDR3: CAWTSRGYEQYF
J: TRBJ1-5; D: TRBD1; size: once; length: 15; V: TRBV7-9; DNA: TGTGCCAGCAGCACGGACAGGGTAGACGGGCAGCCCCAGCATTTT; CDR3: CASSTDRVDGQPQHF